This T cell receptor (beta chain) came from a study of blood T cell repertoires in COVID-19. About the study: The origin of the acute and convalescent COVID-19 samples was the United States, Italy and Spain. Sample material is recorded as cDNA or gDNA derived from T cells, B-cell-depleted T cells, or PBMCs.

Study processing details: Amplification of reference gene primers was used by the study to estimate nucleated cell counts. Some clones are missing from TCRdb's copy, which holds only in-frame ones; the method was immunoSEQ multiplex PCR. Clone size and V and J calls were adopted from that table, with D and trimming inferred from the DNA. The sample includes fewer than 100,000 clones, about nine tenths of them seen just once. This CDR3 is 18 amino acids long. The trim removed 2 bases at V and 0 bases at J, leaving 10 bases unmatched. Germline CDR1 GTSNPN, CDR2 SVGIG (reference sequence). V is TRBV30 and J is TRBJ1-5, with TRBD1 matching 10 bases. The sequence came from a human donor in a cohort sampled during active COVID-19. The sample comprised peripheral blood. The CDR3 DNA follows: TGTGCCTGGAGTCTATTGGGACAGGGGAGATTTAGCAATCAGCCCCAGCATTTT. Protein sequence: CAWSLLGQGRFSNQPQHF.